Below, 26 T cell receptor beta chains from the same sample are listed, as sequenced in a study of T cell clones after liver transplantation. Assay used: immunoSEQ multiplex PCR; TCRdb lists only in-frame clones, some missing. This sample yields under 150,000 clones, of which around nine tenths are seen a single time; approximately 0.78% belongs to the top ten. The specimen was CD4+ T cells from blood, collected 12 months after liver transplant. These receptors were obtained from a human patient who received a liver transplant. Among the T cells, some may be from the graft donor.

The chain has TRBV6-1 and TRBJ2-5; weak D call: TRBD2 (5 bases). CDR3 length: 15 residues. Germline CDR1 reads MNHNS; CDR2 reads SASEGT. V shed 6 bases and J shed 0 bases, with 14 bases lying between them. The CDR3 reads CASSLLGLNQETQYF. As DNA, the CDR3 is TGTGCCAGCAGCCTCTTAGGACTCAACCAAGAGACCCAGTACTTC.

The chain recombines TRBV5-5 with TRBJ2-7, with D perhaps TRBD2 (5 bases). The CDR3 is made up of 15 amino acids. Germline V gene lookup returns CDR1 SGHKS and CDR2 YYEKEE (reference sequence). With 0 bases removed from V and 2 bases from J, the gap between germline ends came to 12 bases. CDR3: CASSLVSAPTYEQYF. CDR3 nucleotide sequence: TGTGCCAGCAGCTTGGTTAGCGCCCCAACCTACGAGCAGTACTTC. The full variable domain, its missing parts supplied by reference TRBV5-5 and TRBJ2-7, is DAGVTQSPTHLIKTRGQQVTLRCSPISGHKSVSWYQQVLGQGPQFIFQYYEKEERGRGNFPDRFSARQFPNYSSELNVNALLLGDSALYLCASSLVSAPTYEQYFGPGTRLTVT.

The chain employs TRBV6-1 and TRBJ1-1, with D possibly being TRBD1 (5 bases). The CDR3 loop spans 14 amino acids. Germline-derived CDR1 and CDR2 are MNHNS and SASEGT. Trimming shortened V by 7 bases and J by 5 bases, and 17 bases separated the two germline ends. CDR3 DNA sequence: TGTGCCAGCATTATGGTAACTGGGGGGACTGAAGCTTTCTTT. This translates into CASIMVTGGTEAFF.

The rearrangement joins TRBV7-2 to TRBJ2-7; D is uncertain. Germline V gene lookup returns CDR1 SGHTA and CDR2 FQGNSA. V dropped 4 bases and J dropped 3 bases, with 7 bases sitting between them. The length of the CDR3 is 12 residues. DNA of the CDR3: TGTGCCAGCAGCTCTGTACTCTACGAGCAGTACTTC. Translated: CASSSVLYEQYF.

The table lists this clone with a count of one. V usage is TRBV19 and J usage is TRBJ2-6; maybe TRBD1 (6 bases). The V gene lost 5 bases and the J gene lost 0 bases, with 8 bases spanning the gap. Germline V gene lookup returns CDR1 LNHDA and CDR2 SQIVND (reference sequence). The CDR3 spans 15 residues. The chain's CDR3 is CASSSRGSGANVLTF. For the CDR3, the DNA is TGTGCCAGTAGTTCCAGGGGCTCTGGGGCCAACGTCCTGACTTTC.

The rearrangement joins TRBV28 to TRBJ1-4; D is possibly TRBD1 (5 bases). Germline V gene data show CDR1 as MDHEN and CDR2 as SYDVKM. Trimming cost V 8 bases and J 0 bases, with 7 bases left between them. The CDR3 has 13 amino acids. CDR3 in DNA: TGTGCCAGCGACAGCGCAACTAATGAAAAACTGTTTTTT. Protein product: CASDSATNEKLFF. The whole variable domain, filled in from reference TRBV28 and TRBJ1-4, reads DVKVTQSSRYLVKRTGEKVFLECVQDMDHENMFWYRQDPGLGLRLIYFSYDVKMKEKGDIPEGYSVSREKKERFSLILESASTNQTSMYLCASDSATNEKLFFGSGTQLSVL.

The rearrangement joins TRBV5-1 to TRBJ1-1; D possibly corresponds to TRBD1 (5 bases). CDR3 length: 14 amino acids. Per the germline V gene, CDR1 is SGHRS and CDR2 is YFSETQ. V lost 4 bases and J lost 1, with 11 bases in between. The CDR3 DNA reads TGCGCCAGCAGCAAAGAGGGACGGAACACTGAAGCTTTCTTT. It codes for CASSKEGRNTEAFF.

This chain uses TRBV5-1 with TRBJ2-5; 9 bases agree with TRBD1. This CDR3 is built from 16 residues. The V gene's germline CDR1 is SGHRS and CDR2 YFSETQ. V was pared by 4 bases and J by 5 bases, with 12 bases of the junction left unmatched. The CDR3 here is CASSPLSTGQGETQYF. The CDR3 DNA reads as TGCGCCAGCAGCCCCTTATCTACCGGACAGGGGGAGACCCAGTACTTC.

The chain joins TRBV7-3 to TRBJ1-2; TRBD1 matches 7 bases. Germline assignment: CDR1 SGHTA and CDR2 FQGTGA. V lost 5 bases, J lost 2 bases, and 8 bases stayed unmatched. This CDR3 spans 15 amino acids. CDR3 region: CASSPGQDVNYGYTF. The CDR3 bases are TGTGCCAGCAGCCCAGGACAGGACGTGAACTATGGCTACACCTTC.

The chain joins TRBV4-3 to TRBJ2-3; TRBD2 matches 11 bases. CDR3 length: 18 residues. The germline V gene encodes CDR1 LGHNA and CDR2 YSLEER. The trim removed 2 bases at V and 2 bases at J, leaving 9 bases unmatched. This chain's CDR3 is CASSQTYRTSGYTDTQYF. In nucleotides, the CDR3 is TGCGCCAGCAGCCAAACATATAGGACTAGCGGGTACACAGATACGCAGTATTTT.

In DNA form, the CDR3 reads TGTGCCAGCAGCCCCGTGACTAACTATGGCTACACCTTC. It encodes CASSPVTNYGYTF. J is TRBJ1-2 and V is TRBV7-9, with D unclear. CDR3 length: 13 amino acids. The V and J ends lost 5 bases and 0 bases respectively, with 7 bases between them. Germline V CDR1 and CDR2: SEHNR, FQNEAQ (reference sequence).

The V and J genes are TRBV7-3 and TRBJ2-1; 14 nucleotides line up with TRBD2. V lost 5 bases, J lost 5 bases, and 14 bases stayed unmatched. This CDR3 has 19 amino acids. From germline, CDR1 is SGHTA and CDR2 FQGTGA. CDR3 DNA: TGTGCCAGCAGCGAGTCCGGACTAGCGGGAGGCGTTTTTGACAATGAGCAGTTCTTC. The encoded protein is CASSESGLAGGVFDNEQFF.

This clone was seen a few times. This sequence joins TRBV29-1 and TRBJ2-7, with D possibly matching TRBD1 (5 bases). V shed 5 bases and J shed 5 bases, with 19 bases lying between them. There are 14 residues in the CDR3. The germline V gene encodes CDR1 SQVTM and CDR2 ANQGSEA. The CDR3: CSVQVTVIQDEQYF. CDR3 bases: TGCAGCGTTCAAGTCACTGTAATACAGGACGAGCAGTACTTC.

V and J are TRBV7-2 and TRBJ2-7; D is uncertain. There are 14 residues in the CDR3. Trimming removed 6 bases at V and 3 bases at J, with 15 bases between. Germline-derived CDR1 and CDR2 are SGHTA and FQGNSA. The CDR3 DNA reads as TGTGCCAGCAGTTCACGACTGGTTAGCTACGAGCAGTACTTC. Translating gives CASSSRLVSYEQYF. Variable domain in full (rest from reference TRBV7-2 and TRBJ2-7): GAGVSQSPSNKVTEKGKDVELRCDPISGHTALYWYRQSLGQGLEFLIYFQGNSAPDKSGLPSDRFSAERTGGSVSTLTIQRTQQEDSAVYLCASSSRLVSYEQYFGPGTRLTVT.

The chain joins TRBV5-4 to TRBJ2-1; D not certain. V was cut by 5 bases and J by 10 bases, with 19 bases left in between. Per germline, CDR1 SGHNT and CDR2 YYREEE (reference sequence). The CDR3 has 14 residues. CDR3: CASRNEVGSGEQFF. The CDR3 DNA sequence: TGTGCCAGCAGGAATGAAGTAGGGTCTGGGGAGCAGTTCTTC.

This chain connects TRBV9 to TRBJ2-3, with 10 bases lining up with TRBD2. CDR3 length: 18 residues. Germline CDR1 is SGDLS and CDR2 is YYNGEE. Trimming took 0 bases from V and 6 from J; bases not matched to a gene: 13. CDR3 protein: CASSVDPHPSGSGDTQYF. CDR3 nucleotide sequence: TGTGCCAGCAGCGTAGATCCTCACCCTAGCGGGAGCGGTGATACGCAGTATTTT.

This sequence joins TRBV19 and TRBJ2-5, with 9 bases fitting TRBD1. With 9 bases clipped from V and 2 bases from J, the junction kept 10 bases outside the gene matches. The CDR3 is 15 residues long. Germline V gene sequence: CDR1 LNHDA, CDR2 SQIVND (reference sequence). CDR3 in amino acids: CASHPDRGEQETQYF. The CDR3, as DNA: TGTGCCAGCCATCCGGACAGGGGAGAACAAGAGACCCAGTACTTC. Using reference TRBV19 and TRBJ2-5 for the parts outside the CDR3, the full variable domain is DGGITQSPKYLFRKEGQNVTLSCEQNLNHDAMYWYRQDPGQGLRLIYYSQIVNDFQKGDIAEGYSVSREKKESFPLTVTSAQKNPTAFYLCASHPDRGEQETQYFGPGTRLLVL.

The J gene is TRBJ1-1, the V gene TRBV18; D is undetermined. Germline lookup yields CDR1 KGHSH and CDR2 LQKENI. V gave up 0 bases and J gave up 1 base, with 6 bases separating them. The CDR3 is made up of 14 amino acids. The CDR3 loop reads CASSPPRGNTEAFF. The CDR3 coding sequence is TGTGCCAGCTCACCACCGCGGGGGAACACTGAAGCTTTCTTT.

The chain couples TRBV11-1 to TRBJ2-2; 10 nucleotides align to TRBD2. The V segment lost 5 bases and the J segment 6 bases; nucleotides outside the gene matches: 12. Germline V gene data show CDR1 as SGHAT and CDR2 as FQDESV (reference sequence). This CDR3 contains 17 residues. The CDR3 is CASSLTSGSLYAGELFF. The CDR3 DNA follows: TGTGCCAGCAGCCTGACTAGCGGGTCACTCTACGCCGGGGAGCTGTTTTTT.

The chain carries TRBV7-2 and TRBJ2-7, with TRBD2 matching over 7 bases. This CDR3 has 17 residues. Germline V gene data show CDR1 as SGHTA and CDR2 as FQGNSA. The V and J ends lost 1 base and 0 bases, in that order; junction bases with no gene match: 9. The CDR3: CASSLDPSGLSSYEQYF. CDR3 bases: TGTGCCAGCAGCTTAGACCCTAGCGGCCTAAGCTCCTACGAGCAGTACTTC.

The gene calls are TRBV27 and TRBJ2-2, with 12 bases identical to TRBD2. In germline, CDR1 is MNHEY, CDR2 SMNVEV (reference sequence). V lost 6 bases, J lost 8 bases, and 7 bases stayed unmatched. CDR3 length equals 15 residues. The CDR3 region has the DNA TGTGCCAGCAGATCGGGACTAGCGGGTACGGGGGAGCTGTTTTTT. It specifies CASRSGLAGTGELFF.

This rearrangement joins TRBV28 to TRBJ2-5; 10 bases align to TRBD2. With V trimmed by 2 bases and J by 5 bases, 5 bases remained unmatched. Germline V CDR1 and CDR2: MDHEN, SYDVKM. This CDR3 is 15 amino acids long. The CDR3 nucleotides are TGTGCCAGCAGTTTAACTAGCGGGAAGGGGGAGACCCAGTACTTC. Encoded protein: CASSLTSGKGETQYF.

V and J are TRBV19 and TRBJ1-2; 9 nucleotides match TRBD1. Germline loops: CDR1 LNHDA, CDR2 SQIVND (reference sequence). J gave up 6 bases and V 2 bases, and 4 bases lay outside the gene matches. The CDR3 spans 14 residues. In nucleotides, the CDR3 is TGTGCCAGTAGTATATCGGGACAGGGTGATGGCTACACCTTC. Protein product: CASSISGQGDGYTF.

This rearrangement joins TRBV4-2 to TRBJ1-5; D call uncertain. This CDR3 has 16 residues. V was pared by 0 bases and J by 4 bases, with 13 bases between. Germline V gives CDR1 LGHNA, CDR2 YNFKEQ. CDR3 DNA: TGTGCCAGCAGCCAAGATGGCACAACCTTAAATCAGCCCCAGCATTTT. Translation: CASSQDGTTLNQPQHF.

The chain combines TRBV7-2 with TRBJ2-5; D perhaps matches TRBD2 (6 bases). This CDR3 contains 16 residues. V shed 0 bases and J shed 3 bases, with 14 bases lying between them. The germline V gene encodes CDR1 SGHTA and CDR2 FQGNSA. The CDR3 is CASSLAIQRAKETQYF. Here the CDR3 DNA reads TGTGCCAGCAGCTTAGCGATCCAGCGGGCAAAAGAGACCCAGTACTTC.

A note on this clone: Distinct nucleotide sequences in the sample also encode this CDR3. The chain joins TRBV4-2 to TRBJ1-5; D is uncertain. CDR3 length equals 14 residues. CDR1 is LGHNA, CDR2 YNFKEQ, per germline. Trimming cost V 1 base and J 1 base, with 5 bases left between them. CDR3: CASSQGLSNQPQHF. The CDR3 region has the DNA TGTGCCAGCAGCCAAGGACTAAGCAATCAGCCCCAGCATTTT.